The sequence of this T cell receptor (beta chain) was determined in a study of post-analysis software for immune sequencing data. Background on the study: Relapsing-remitting, secondary progressive and progressive-relapsing forms made up the multiple sclerosis disease courses.

The V end was cut by 3 bases, the J end by 5 bases, with 15 bases between. The CDR3 extends over 15 amino acids. Germline CDR1 and CDR2: LGHNA and YSLEER. This clonotype was seen only a few times. Its antigen is as yet unknown. Carried by the TCR beta cDNA libraries were unique molecular identifiers. T cells, about 0.9 to 10 million of them, yielded some 540,000 cDNA molecules. TCRdb fed the PCR reads into MiXCR, producing one record per CDR3 protein. This repertoire shows some 800,000 distinct CDR3 sequences, 35% to 55% found once; its top ten account for roughly 5%. Study-level points and caveats: Patients with multiple sclerosis recorded significantly lower normalized Chao1 diversity than controls, the study found. Relative to controls, patients had 4 or 5 TRBV segments at higher frequency, with TRBV5-6, TRBV5-1 and TRBV20-1 among these. Samples made in the same batch grouped tightly together by F measure.

V and J are TRBV4-3 and TRBJ2-3; possible D gene TRBD1, 5 bases. Specimen: blood. This clonotype originated in a girl between 10 and 17 years old with multiple sclerosis. CDR3 region: CASSHVGAAKDTQYF. The DNA of the CDR3 is TGCGCCAGCAGCCACGTAGGGGCGGCCAAAGATACGCAGTATTTT.